The 18 T cell receptor beta chains below were found in one sample sequenced in a study of T cells in Graves' hyperthyroidism and ophthalmopathy. RNA transcripts gave rise to amplified TCR beta CDR3 regions. During a first-round RT-PCR of the TCR CDR3, the HTBI primer set was used. TCRdb reprocessed the multiplex PCR reads via MiXCR and lists one record per CDR3 protein. The data contain approximately 370,000 distinct CDR3 sequences, approximately 18% of them singletons. Sequenced sample: blood. Every receptor here comes from a woman in her thirties with Graves' hyperthyroidism that later progressed to Graves' ophthalmopathy.

This clonotype has at least ten counts. The chain carries TRBV2 and TRBJ1-4, with TRBD1 matching 8 bases. Trimming took 8 bases from V and 7 from J; bases not matched to a gene: 6. CDR3 size: 13 residues. Germline V gene lookup returns CDR1 SNHLY and CDR2 FYNNEI. The CDR3 is CASLEGTGEKLFF. The CDR3 bases are TGTGCCAGCCTCGAAGGGACAGGTGAAAAACTGTTTTTT.

V gene TRBV4-2 combines with J gene TRBJ1-1, with TRBD1 identical over 9 bases. CDR3 length: 16 amino acids. CDR1 LGHNA and CDR2 YNFKEQ come from the germline V gene. V dropped 4 bases and J dropped 2; count of bases not matched to a gene: 8. The CDR3 protein is CASSRGTGTSNTEAFF. CDR3 sequence (DNA): TGTGCCAGCAGCCGCGGGACAGGGACTTCAAACACTGAAGCTTTCTTT.

This clonotype was found a few times. The V and J genes are TRBV27 and TRBJ2-1; D possibly uses TRBD1 or TRBD2 (5 bases each). V was trimmed by 2 bases and J by 0 bases, leaving 14 bases between them. Germline V gene lookup returns CDR1 MNHEY and CDR2 SMNVEV (reference sequence). The CDR3 consists of 17 residues. The CDR3 DNA follows: TGTGCCAGCAGTTTAGGGACCTCACCAAGCTCCTACAATGAGCAGTTCTTC. Protein product: CASSLGTSPSSYNEQFF.

This clonotype showed up many times. The chain links TRBV6-1 to TRBJ2-7, with D perhaps TRBD1 or TRBD2 (6 bases each). This CDR3 contains 13 residues. Trimming took off 5 bases at V and 9 bases at J, with 17 bases between the two ends. Per the germline V gene, CDR1 is MNHNS and CDR2 is SASEGT. The CDR3 spells CASSHKNRDWQYF. CDR3 bases: TGTGCCAGCAGTCATAAAAACAGGGACTGGCAGTACTTC.

The J gene is TRBJ1-1, the V gene TRBV12-3 or TRBV12-4; the D is unclear. The CDR3 length is 15 residues. V dropped 3 bases and J dropped 0 bases, with 11 bases sitting between them. The CDR3 nucleotides read TGTGCCAGCAGTTTTGGCCCCCCGGTGAACACTGAAGCTTTCTTT. Protein sequence: CASSFGPPVNTEAFF.

This clonotype was counted many times. The rearrangement uses TRBV18 and TRBJ2-1, with D possibly TRBD2 on 6 matching bases. Germline V gene sequence: CDR1 KGHSH, CDR2 LQKENI. CDR3 length: 17 residues. Trimming took off 5 bases at V and 2 bases at J, with 19 bases between the two ends. Here the CDR3 DNA reads TGTGCCAGCTCAACCGTAAGGTCCGGGGGAGCCTACAATGAGCAGTTCTTC. Translating it yields CASSTVRSGGAYNEQFF.

This rearrangement joins TRBV5-1 to TRBJ2-4; D tentatively fits TRBD1 or TRBD2 (5 bases each). The germline V and J ends were trimmed by 4 bases and 15 bases, with 20 bases remaining between them. Germline loops: CDR1 SGHRS, CDR2 YFSETQ. The CDR3 spans 13 residues. The DNA for the CDR3 is TGCGCCAGCAGCCTAGACTCCGGGACGGAGTGGTACTTC. It translates to CASSLDSGTEWYF.

Many counts were recorded for this clonotype. V is TRBV2 and J is TRBJ2-1; D is unresolved. In germline, CDR1 is SNHLY, CDR2 FYNNEI. The V gene lost 3 bases and the J gene lost 7 bases, with 13 bases spanning the gap. There are 14 residues in the CDR3. CDR3: CASSDSNQVNEQFF. The CDR3 nucleotides read TGTGCCAGCAGTGACTCGAACCAGGTAAATGAGCAGTTCTTC.

This clonotype was counted ten times or more. The chain uses TRBV6-1 and TRBJ2-6; 12 bases fit TRBD1. The CDR3 is made up of 18 amino acids. With 6 bases clipped from V and 4 bases from J, the junction kept 10 bases outside the gene matches. CDR1 is MNHNS, CDR2 SASEGT, per germline. CDR3 sequence reads: CASRDPGTGGVGANVLTF. The CDR3 nucleotides read TGTGCCAGCAGAGACCCCGGGACAGGGGGCGTCGGGGCCAACGTCCTGACTTTC.

This clonotype was recorded a few times. The rearrangement joins TRBV19 to TRBJ1-2, with D possibly TRBD1 on 5 matching bases. V was clipped by 6 bases and J by 1 base, with 18 bases between them. The CDR3 is 16 amino acids. Germline V gives CDR1 LNHDA, CDR2 SQIVND (reference sequence). The CDR3 loop reads CASSWGSRTLNYGYTF. Here the CDR3 DNA reads TGTGCCAGTAGCTGGGGGAGCAGGACACTTAACTATGGCTACACCTTC.

This sequence joins TRBV5-1 and TRBJ2-5; a weak D match, TRBD1 (5 bases). The CDR3 has 17 residues. Germline assignment: CDR1 SGHRS and CDR2 YFSETQ. V dropped 0 bases and J dropped 1 base, with 16 bases sitting between them. Here the CDR3 reads CASSLGRQFTVQETQYF. The CDR3 DNA reads as TGCGCCAGCAGCTTGGGCCGACAGTTTACGGTCCAAGAGACCCAGTACTTC.

This clonotype occurred many times. The V call is TRBV6-1, the J call TRBJ1-5, with D possibly being TRBD1 (5 bases). The CDR3 contains 16 residues. The V end was cut by 4 bases, the J end by 1 base, with 14 bases between. Germline CDR1 MNHNS, CDR2 SASEGT. CDR3 region: CASSAGTPGSNQPQHF. The CDR3 nucleotides are TGTGCCAGCAGTGCCGGGACCCCCGGGAGCAATCAGCCCCAGCATTTT.

This clonotype was detected many times. V gene TRBV7-8 combines with J gene TRBJ1-2, with no clear D. Germline CDR1 reads SGHVS; CDR2 reads FQNEAQ. The CDR3 loop spans 14 amino acids. V lost 2 bases and J 2 bases, leaving 9 bases between the germline ends. CDR3 sequence: CASSLTAENYGYTF. In DNA, the CDR3 is TGTGCCAGCAGCTTAACGGCGGAGAACTATGGCTACACCTTC.

This clonotype was seen many times. The chain links TRBV5-1 to TRBJ1-1; D not certain. This CDR3 comprises 16 residues. Trimming pared 4 bases from V and 0 bases from J, leaving 16 bases between. Germline CDR1 SGHRS, CDR2 YFSETQ. The CDR3 DNA is TGCGCCAGCAGCGTAAGCCTCTCCAATATGAACACTGAAGCTTTCTTT. Translation gives CASSVSLSNMNTEAFF.

In this sample, this clonotype turned up many times. This sequence joins TRBV18 and TRBJ2-2; D gene unclear. The ends were cut back, 5 bases at V and 4 bases at J, with 11 bases in the middle. Germline V CDR1 and CDR2: KGHSH, LQKENI. CDR3 length: 14 amino acids. In DNA form, the CDR3 reads TGTGCCAGCTCAGTCAATGCTGGCACCGGGGAGCTGTTTTTT. Its protein product is CASSVNAGTGELFF.

This clonotype was seen many times. The gene calls are TRBV5-1 and TRBJ1-6; D remains unclear. V dropped 4 bases and J dropped 2 bases, with 16 bases sitting between them. The CDR3 sequence is 17 residues long. Per germline, CDR1 SGHRS and CDR2 YFSETQ. This CDR3 is CASSLLGDGAYNSPLHF. Written as DNA, the CDR3 is TGCGCCAGCAGCCTACTGGGAGACGGGGCCTATAATTCACCCCTCCACTTT.

The chain carries TRBV19 and TRBJ1-2, with D perhaps TRBD1 (5 bases). The V and J ends lost 4 bases and 3 bases respectively, with 6 bases between them. The CDR3 totals 12 residues. Germline V lookup: CDR1 LNHDA, CDR2 SQIVND (reference sequence). The CDR3 DNA reads as TGTGCCAGTAGTAAGGGGCACTATGGCTACACCTTC. Translation gives CASSKGHYGYTF.

In its sample, this clonotype was seen a few times. The chain uses TRBV4-1 and TRBJ2-7; the D is unclear. CDR1 MGHRA and CDR2 YSYEKL come from the germline V gene. V was cut by 3 bases and J by 2 bases, with 14 bases left in between. This CDR3 spans 15 amino acids. CDR3 residues: CASSQFPSPTYEQYF. CDR3 coding DNA: TGCGCCAGCAGCCAGTTTCCTTCGCCTACCTACGAGCAGTACTTC.